The 30 T cell receptor beta chains presented below share a single source sample, sequenced in a study of control samples from healthy donors and cancer patients. Sequencing used immunoSEQ multiplex PCR; TCRdb keeps in-frame clones, though not all of them. This table holds about 65,000 clones, approximately 90% found once. Sequencing input: PBMCs. The receptors shown here come from a woman aged 45-59 years with colorectal cancer.

This clone was recorded once. The chain combines TRBV27 with TRBJ1-3; 7 bases align to TRBD1. The V and J ends lost 5 bases and 4 bases, in that order; junction bases with no gene match: 11. The CDR3 is 16 residues long. Germline-derived CDR1 and CDR2 are MNHEY and SMNVEV (reference sequence). This CDR3 is CASSTAGTVSGNTIYF. CDR3 DNA sequence: TGTGCCAGCAGTACAGCCGGGACAGTTTCGGGAAACACCATATATTTT.

The chain couples TRBV7-9 to TRBJ1-1; TRBD1 matches at 9 bases. The V gene end was trimmed by 5 bases and the J gene end by 10 bases; junction bases not matched to a gene: 14. There are 15 residues in the CDR3. Germline V gene lookup returns CDR1 SEHNR and CDR2 FQNEAQ (reference sequence). The CDR3 sequence: CASSTVDYRGLAAFF. CDR3 nucleotide sequence: TGTGCCAGCAGCACCGTCGACTACAGGGGGCTGGCAGCTTTCTTT.

The V gene is TRBV10-1, the J gene TRBJ2-7; unclear D gene. The CDR3 loop spans 13 amino acids. Trimming took 4 bases from V and 7 from J, leaving 14 bases between them. The germline CDR1 and CDR2 sequences are WNHNN and SYGVQD (reference sequence). The CDR3 DNA is TGCGCCAGCAGTGGGACGGCCTTCGGTGAGCAGTACTTC. Residues: CASSGTAFGEQYF.

This clone was found once. This chain links TRBV5-5 with TRBJ1-3; no definite D call. The germline V and J ends were trimmed by 0 bases and 0 bases, with 7 bases remaining between them. The CDR3 covers 15 residues. Germline CDR1 and CDR2: SGHKS and YYEKEE (reference sequence). CDR3 sequence: CASSLVSDSGNTIYF. CDR3 nucleotide sequence: TGTGCCAGCAGCTTGGTGTCAGACTCTGGAAACACCATATATTTT.

This sequence joins TRBV10-2 and TRBJ2-7; weak D call: TRBD2 (7 bases). Between the trimmed V and J ends, which lost 0 bases and 4 bases, there was a span of 13 bases. The germline V gene has CDR1 WSHSY and CDR2 SAAADI. This CDR3 has 15 amino acids. The CDR3 DNA reads as TGCGCCAGCAGTGAGTCAAGGGGGGGTCCATACGAGCAGTACTTC. Its translation is CASSESRGGPYEQYF.

This chain joins TRBV28 and TRBJ2-7, with 8 bases identical to TRBD2. V was clipped by 3 bases and J by 12 bases; unmatched bases: 10. CDR3 length: 13 amino acids. The V gene's germline CDR1 is MDHEN and CDR2 SYDVKM. CDR3 in DNA: TGTGCCAGCAGTTTCAATAGCCGGGAGGGCCGGTACTTC. Translation: CASSFNSREGRYF.

The chain is built from TRBV2 and TRBJ1-1; D is undetermined. Germline V CDR1 and CDR2: SNHLY, FYNNEI. The CDR3 contains 15 residues. Trimming took off 6 bases at V and 4 bases at J, with 18 bases between the two ends. This chain's CDR3 is CASRVDRGVRTEAFF. The CDR3 nucleotides read TGTGCCAGCAGAGTAGATCGGGGAGTACGCACTGAAGCTTTCTTT.

This sequence joins TRBV7-2 and TRBJ1-2, with 10 bases lining up with TRBD1. This CDR3 has 18 residues. J was trimmed by 0 bases and V by 5 bases; bases with no gene match: 12. Germline CDR1 and CDR2: SGHTA and FQGNSA. The chain's CDR3 is CASSAAGSDRGSNYGYTF. CDR3 nucleotide sequence: TGTGCCAGCAGCGCAGCGGGATCGGACAGGGGGTCTAACTATGGCTACACCTTC. Full variable domain (outside the CDR3, taken from reference TRBV7-2 and TRBJ1-2): GAGVSQSPSNKVTEKGKDVELRCDPISGHTALYWYRQSLGQGLEFLIYFQGNSAPDKSGLPSDRFSAERTGGSVSTLTIQRTQQEDSAVYLCASSAAGSDRGSNYGYTFGSGTRLTVV.

This chain uses TRBV5-8 with TRBJ1-5; D uncertain. The CDR3 loop spans 15 amino acids. Germline V CDR1 and CDR2: SGHTS, YDEGEE. The V gene lost 3 bases and the J gene lost 3 bases, with 13 bases spanning the gap. This CDR3 reads CASSSRVGVNQPQHF. DNA of the CDR3: TGTGCCAGCAGCTCCCGGGTCGGTGTCAATCAGCCCCAGCATTTT.

In regard to this clone: At one boundary the junction diverges from the germline segment, which might be a read error. V is TRBV28 and J is TRBJ2-7; 7 nucleotides align to TRBD1. CDR1 MDHEN and CDR2 SYDVKM come from the germline V gene. The length of the CDR3 is 11 residues. The CDR3 sequence: CASTGDSNPLF. The CDR3 nucleotides read TGTGCCAGCACCGGGGACAGCAATCCCCTCTTC.

V is TRBV28 and J is TRBJ2-2; 7 bases are a match to TRBD1. Germline lookup yields CDR1 MDHEN and CDR2 SYDVKM. Trimming took 5 bases from V and 6 from J; bases not matched to a gene: 9. The CDR3 extends over 15 amino acids. CDR3 in amino acids: CASSVYRGSAGELFF. CDR3 sequence (DNA): TGTGCCAGCAGTGTATACAGGGGCTCCGCCGGGGAGCTGTTTTTT.

The rearrangement links TRBV11-2 to TRBJ2-7; D is unclear. CDR3 length: 14 residues. CDR1 SGHAT and CDR2 FQNNGV come from the germline V gene. Trimming removed 0 bases from V and 6 bases from J, with 12 bases in between. CDR3 residues: CASSLDLVSGEQYF. The CDR3 DNA sequence: TGTGCCAGCAGCTTAGATCTGGTCTCCGGCGAGCAGTACTTC. Together with reference TRBV11-2 and TRBJ2-7, the CDR3 gives the full variable domain: EAGVAQSPRYKIIEKRQSVAFWCNPISGHATLYWYQQILGQGPKLLIQFQNNGVVDDSQLPKDRFSAERLKGVDSTLKIQPAKLEDSAVYLCASSLDLVSGEQYFGPGTRLTVT.

V gene TRBV5-1 combines with J gene TRBJ2-1; 8 nucleotides match TRBD1. This CDR3 is built from 15 residues. V gave up 4 bases and J gave up 2 bases; unmatched junction bases: 5. Germline loops: CDR1 SGHRS, CDR2 YFSETQ. This chain's CDR3 is CASSGTGSTYNEQFF. CDR3 bases: TGCGCCAGCAGCGGGACAGGATCCACCTACAATGAGCAGTTCTTC.

This chain uses TRBV19 with TRBJ1-2, with 7 bases identical to TRBD1. The CDR3 sequence is 13 residues long. Trimming cost V 6 bases and J 6 bases; bases outside gene matches: 7. Germline values: CDR1 LNHDA, CDR2 SQIVND (reference sequence). The CDR3 protein is CASSTRGLDGYTF. The DNA for the CDR3 is TGTGCCAGTAGCACGAGGGGGCTGGATGGCTACACCTTC.

The chain links TRBV15 to TRBJ2-3; TRBD1 agrees at 11 bases. V shed 8 bases, J shed 2 bases, and the junction held 6 bases outside the gene matches. The CDR3 loop spans 15 amino acids. CDR1 and CDR2 from the germline V gene are LNHNV and YYDKDF (reference sequence). The chain's CDR3 is CATGQGAANTDTQYF. The CDR3 nucleotides are TGTGCCACCGGACAGGGGGCCGCTAACACAGATACGCAGTATTTT.

This clone has just a few counts. The chain uses TRBV18 and TRBJ2-5, with D possibly TRBD2 on 6 matching bases. V lost 6 bases to trimming and J lost 5 bases, with 19 bases between them. The length of the CDR3 is 15 residues. Germline CDR1 and CDR2: KGHSH and LQKENI. CDR3 sequence reads: CASSPGQGLGETQYF. DNA of the CDR3: TGTGCCAGCTCCCCTGGGCAGGGACTCGGGGAGACCCAGTACTTC.

The gene calls are TRBV29-1 and TRBJ2-1; D is unresolved. The V end lost 4 bases, the J end lost 5 bases, and 9 bases lay between the germline ends. The germline V gene has CDR1 SQVTM and CDR2 ANQGSEA. This CDR3 has 12 residues. The CDR3 DNA follows: TGCAGCGTTGTGGGGAACCACAATGAGCAGTTCTTC. The encoded protein is CSVVGNHNEQFF.

The chain carries TRBV19 and TRBJ2-3, with 9 bases lining up with TRBD1. Per the germline V gene, CDR1 is LNHDA and CDR2 is SQIVND (reference sequence). CDR3 length: 15 residues. Trimming cost V 5 bases and J 3 bases; bases outside gene matches: 6. This CDR3 is CASSLRTGATDTQYF. DNA of the CDR3: TGTGCCAGTAGTTTGCGGACAGGGGCTACAGATACGCAGTATTTT.

The chain has TRBV12-3 or TRBV12-4 and TRBJ1-3; D gene uncertain. V dropped 7 bases and J dropped 7 bases, with 14 bases sitting between them. The CDR3 has 13 residues. The CDR3 region is CASTTKVGNTIYF. The CDR3 bases are TGTGCCAGCACCACAAAGGTGGGGAACACCATATATTTT.

This chain connects TRBV5-4 to TRBJ1-1; 7 bases align to TRBD1. From germline, CDR1 is SGHNT and CDR2 YYREEE (reference sequence). This CDR3 contains 14 residues. The V segment lost 1 base and the J segment 0 bases; nucleotides outside the gene matches: 0. CDR3: CASSLQGVNTEAFF. CDR3 nucleotide sequence: TGTGCCAGCAGCTTGCAGGGGGTGAACACTGAAGCTTTCTTT.

The V and J genes are TRBV19 and TRBJ1-5, with D hard to call. Trimming pared 2 bases from V and 0 bases from J, leaving 8 bases between. The CDR3 covers 15 residues. The germline V gene has CDR1 LNHDA and CDR2 SQIVND (reference sequence). CDR3 DNA: TGTGCCAGTAGTATAAGTCAACTTAGCAATCAGCCCCAGCATTTT. It encodes CASSISQLSNQPQHF.

The chain couples TRBV19 to TRBJ2-7; TRBD1 matches at 7 bases. Germline loops: CDR1 LNHDA, CDR2 SQIVND (reference sequence). With 4 bases clipped from V and 7 bases from J, the junction kept 4 bases outside the gene matches. This CDR3 contains 12 residues. Here the CDR3 reads CASSTTGREQYF. In DNA form, the CDR3 reads TGTGCCAGTAGTACGACAGGGCGGGAGCAGTACTTC.

The chain combines TRBV2 with TRBJ2-3; the D gene is possibly TRBD1 (5 bases). V was pared by 1 base and J by 4 bases, with 12 bases between. The CDR3 length is 15 residues. Germline V CDR1 and CDR2: SNHLY, FYNNEI. CDR3 residues: CASSEGQGSPDTQYF. In DNA form, the CDR3 reads TGTGCCAGCAGTGAAGGGCAGGGATCTCCAGATACGCAGTATTTT.

This clone was seen just once. The chain employs TRBV3-1 (or the pseudogene TRBV3-2) and TRBJ1-5; TRBD1 might be the D (5 bases). V was cut by 1 base and J by 3 bases, with 16 bases left in between. Germline V lookup: CDR1 LGHDT, CDR2 YNNKEL (reference sequence). CDR3 length: 17 amino acids. CDR3 amino acids: CASSQGGGPGNNQPQHF. Here the CDR3 DNA reads TGTGCCAGCAGCCAAGGGGGGGGACCAGGGAACAATCAGCCCCAGCATTTT.

This sequence joins TRBV7-8 and TRBJ2-7; a possible D gene is TRBD1 (6 bases). Germline V lookup: CDR1 SGHVS, CDR2 FQNEAQ. Trimming cost V 5 bases and J 2 bases, with 22 bases left between them. This CDR3 spans 17 amino acids. The CDR3 DNA sequence: TGTGCCAGCAGCCCACAAAGCTTCACCGGGACACCCTACGAGCAGTACTTC. Its translation is CASSPQSFTGTPYEQYF.

The CDR3 DNA sequence: TGTGCCAGCAGTTTGATGAGGGGTCATGAGCAGTTCTTC. It specifies CASSLMRGHEQFF. The V and J genes are TRBV12-3 or TRBV12-4 and TRBJ2-1; D possibly matches TRBD1 or TRBD2 (5 bases each). This CDR3 spans 13 amino acids. The V end was cut by 3 bases, the J end by 8 bases, with 11 bases between.

This clone was seen just once. The gene calls are TRBV5-1 and TRBJ1-2; a weak D match, TRBD1 (5 bases). The V gene's germline CDR1 is SGHRS and CDR2 YFSETQ. Trimming cost V 4 bases and J 8 bases, with 24 bases left between them. This CDR3 contains 16 residues. The CDR3 nucleotides are TGCGCCAGCAGCCCGGGGGAGGGTCGAGATGTGAGAGGCTACACCTTC. It specifies CASSPGEGRDVRGYTF.

In DNA, the CDR3 is TGTGCCAGCAGTAGGGACAGGGGAAATTCCAATGAGCAGTTCTTC. Translation: CASSRDRGNSNEQFF. The chain joins TRBV6-5 to TRBJ2-1; 10 bases align to TRBD1. This CDR3 comprises 15 residues. V was pared by 5 bases and J by 6 bases, with 7 bases of the junction left unmatched. Germline loops: CDR1 MNHEY, CDR2 SVGAGI.

This rearrangement joins TRBV3-1 (or the pseudogene TRBV3-2) to TRBJ1-2; D unresolved. From germline, CDR1 is LGHDT and CDR2 YNNKEL (reference sequence). V was pared by 2 bases and J by 5 bases, with 9 bases between. The CDR3 is 13 residues long. CDR3 region: CASSQNLRYGYTF. CDR3 coding DNA: TGTGCCAGCAGCCAAAATCTGCGATATGGCTACACCTTC.

This clone was counted a few times. CDR3 loop: CATRGNLETQYF. CDR3 bases: TGTGCCACTAGAGGGAATTTGGAGACCCAGTACTTC. The genes are TRBV27 and TRBJ2-5; D possibly corresponds to TRBD2 (5 bases). This CDR3 is built from 12 residues. Germline CDR1 reads MNHEY; CDR2 reads SMNVEV (reference sequence). V lost 10 bases to trimming and J lost 5 bases, with 14 bases between them.